Listed here is a single TCR beta chain. The antigen remains unidentified. Germline loops: CDR1 WSHSY, CDR2 SAAADI. This CDR3 has 18 amino acids. Trimming took 3 bases from V and 1 from J; bases not matched to a gene: 7. The data stem from a study of T cells in Graves' hyperthyroidism and ophthalmopathy. Researchers amplified the TCR beta CDR3 regions from RNA transcripts. First-round RT-PCR targeting the TCR CDR3 was performed with the HTBI primer set. One entry per CDR3 protein results from TCRdb running MiXCR on the multiplex PCR reads. The repertoire holds 450,000 to 700,000 distinct CDR3 sequences, with 46% as singletons. Study conclusions and caveats: Ophthalmopathy could be told apart from stable hyperthyroidism with a 13 V-J model. Blood shared most expanded thyroid clonotypes above 0.001.

Diagnoses rested on clinical symptoms, serum thyroxine and TRAb, thyroid ultrasound and orbital computed tomography. Specimen: peripheral blood or thyroid tissue (not recorded which). V gene TRBV10-2 combines with J gene TRBJ2-2; 11 bases match TRBD2. The TCR comes from an adult woman with Graves' disease, either hyperthyroidism or ophthalmopathy (not recorded which). DNA for the CDR3: TGCGCCAGCAGTGATCCTGGGCTAGCGGGGGGGAACACCGGGGAGCTGTTTTTT. Residues: CASSDPGLAGGNTGELFF.